The 32 T cell receptor beta chains below were found in one sample sequenced in a study of T-cell memory formation after mild COVID-19. Each CDR3 protein gets one entry after TCRdb re-called the 5' RACE reads with MiXCR. The sample has approximately 190,000 distinct CDR3 sequences; around 18% are singletons. The sample taken for sequencing was PBMCs or a T cell subset sorted from them (not recorded which). The receptor set was obtained from an adult woman who had mild COVID-19 (a few samples of this study predate the infection). Cell type and time point are not known.

The chain is built from TRBV5-1 and TRBJ2-2; 11 nucleotides align to TRBD1. The CDR3 has 15 amino acids. Germline V gene sequence: CDR1 SGHRS, CDR2 YFSETQ. V lost 3 bases to trimming and J lost 4 bases; unmatched junction nucleotides: 2. The CDR3 spells CASSSGTGGTGELFF. The DNA for the CDR3 is TGCGCCAGCAGCTCCGGGACAGGGGGCACCGGGGAGCTGTTTTTT. Together with reference TRBV5-1 and TRBJ2-2, the CDR3 gives the full variable domain: KAGVTQTPRYLIKTRGQQVTLSCSPISGHRSVSWYQQTPGQGLQFLFEYFSETQRNKGNFPGRFSGRQFSNSRSEMNVSTLELGDSALYLCASSSGTGGTGELFFGEGSRLTVL.

A few counts support this clonotype. The V call is TRBV4-2, the J call TRBJ2-3; TRBD2 might be the D (5 bases). V lost 1 base to trimming and J lost 6 bases, with 8 bases between them. Germline values: CDR1 LGHNA, CDR2 YNFKEQ. This CDR3 region has 13 residues. The CDR3 nucleotides are TGTGCCAGCAGCCAAGTCCGGGATGATACGCAGTATTTT. This codes for CASSQVRDDTQYF.

The rearrangement joins TRBV7-6 to TRBJ2-6; D is unresolved. The CDR3 has 16 residues. The germline CDR1 and CDR2 sequences are SGHVS and FNYEAQ. Trimming pared 4 bases from V and 2 bases from J, leaving 12 bases between. This chain's CDR3 is CASSSIYGAGANVLTF. CDR3 coding DNA: TGTGCCAGCAGCTCTATTTATGGCGCTGGGGCCAACGTCCTGACTTTC.

This clonotype was detected only a few times. This sequence joins TRBV11-2 and TRBJ2-4, with 8 bases fitting TRBD2. The CDR3 is 17 residues long. V was pared by 3 bases and J by 0 bases, with 7 bases of the junction left unmatched. CDR1 is SGHAT and CDR2 is FQNNGV in the germline V gene. The CDR3 nucleotides read TGTGCCAGCAGCTTGCTTACTAGCGGTCTAGCCAAAAACATTCAGTACTTC. Translation: CASSLLTSGLAKNIQYF.

The V call is TRBV19, the J call TRBJ2-5; possible D gene TRBD2, 7 bases. Germline CDR1 LNHDA, CDR2 SQIVND (reference sequence). The CDR3 runs 16 residues. Between the trimmed V and J ends, which lost 3 bases and 2 bases, there was a span of 16 bases. CDR3 nucleotide sequence: TGTGCCAGTAGTATTGACGGCGGGGGCTCACAAGAGACCCAGTACTTC. The encoded protein is CASSIDGGGSQETQYF. Using reference TRBV19 and TRBJ2-5 for the parts outside the CDR3, the full variable domain is DGGITQSPKYLFRKEGQNVTLSCEQNLNHDAMYWYRQDPGQGLRLIYYSQIVNDFQKGDIAEGYSVSREKKESFPLTVTSAQKNPTAFYLCASSIDGGGSQETQYFGPGTRLLVL.

The chain uses TRBV27 and TRBJ2-7, with TRBD1 identical over 8 bases. CDR1 MNHEY and CDR2 SMNVEV come from the germline V gene (reference sequence). CDR3 length equals 12 residues. Losses at the gene ends were 5 bases for V and 6 bases for J; bases not matched to a gene: 3. The CDR3 loop is CASSNRGTEQYF. Written as DNA, the CDR3 is TGTGCCAGCAGTAACAGGGGGACCGAGCAGTACTTC.

This clonotype was seen a handful of times. The chain joins TRBV30 to TRBJ2-3; 11 bases fit TRBD2. Trimming cost V 1 base and J 0 bases; bases outside gene matches: 0. The germline V gene encodes CDR1 GTSNPN and CDR2 SVGIG (reference sequence). The CDR3 loop spans 15 amino acids. CDR3 region: CAWSGLAGSTDTQYF. The CDR3 DNA reads as TGTGCCTGGAGTGGACTAGCGGGGAGCACAGATACGCAGTATTTT.

The rearrangement links TRBV2 to TRBJ2-3; possibly TRBD2 for D (5 bases). V lost 8 bases and J 8 bases, leaving 11 bases between the germline ends. This CDR3 contains 11 residues. CDR1 and CDR2 from the germline V gene are SNHLY and FYNNEI. CDR3 bases: TGTGCCAGCGGGCCGGGGTTTACGCAGTATTTT. It yields the protein CASGPGFTQYF.

This clonotype was seen more than once but under ten times. The rearrangement joins TRBV5-1 to TRBJ1-1; 7 positions match TRBD1. The germline gives CDR1 SGHRS, CDR2 YFSETQ. CDR3 length equals 14 residues. J lost 6 bases, V lost 5 bases, and 10 bases had no gene match. This CDR3 is CASRTGPGVAEAFF. The CDR3 DNA reads TGCGCCAGCAGGACAGGGCCAGGTGTCGCTGAAGCTTTCTTT.

The sample holds a few counts of this clonotype. This chain connects TRBV7-6 to TRBJ2-7; 12 nucleotides match TRBD2. CDR3 length: 21 amino acids. CDR1 SGHVS and CDR2 FNYEAQ come from the germline V gene. The trim removed 5 bases at V and 0 bases at J, leaving 20 bases unmatched. The CDR3 is CASSHRKVGGTSGQLSYEQYF. The CDR3 nucleotides are TGTGCCAGCAGCCATCGGAAGGTGGGCGGGACTAGCGGGCAACTCTCCTACGAGCAGTACTTC. Looking up the rest from reference TRBV7-6 and TRBJ2-7 gives the full variable domain: GAGVSQSPRYKVTKRGQDVALRCDPISGHVSLYWYRQALGQGPEFLTYFNYEAQQDKSGLPNDRFSAERPEGSISTLTIQRTEQRDSAMYRCASSHRKVGGTSGQLSYEQYFGPGTRLTVT.

A few counts support this clonotype. The gene calls are TRBV12-3 or TRBV12-4 and TRBJ1-1; D not resolved. The CDR3 length is 16 residues. V was pared by 0 bases and J by 4 bases, with 15 bases between. The CDR3 DNA reads as TGTGCCAGCAGTTTAGCGGGCACAGTTGTTGGCACTGAAGCTTTCTTT. Translation: CASSLAGTVVGTEAFF.

This clonotype has only a few counts. The V call is TRBV7-2, the J call TRBJ1-1; tentatively, D is TRBD1 (5 bases). Germline V gives CDR1 SGHTA, CDR2 FQGNSA. This CDR3 is built from 14 residues. Trimming pared 4 bases from V and 1 base from J, leaving 10 bases between. The CDR3 loop is CASSSGTKNTEAFF. CDR3 nucleotides: TGTGCCAGCAGCTCGGGGACGAAGAACACTGAAGCTTTCTTT.

The V and J genes are TRBV5-1 and TRBJ2-1, with 11 bases that match TRBD2. CDR3 length: 15 residues. Germline V CDR1 and CDR2: SGHRS, YFSETQ. V gave up 3 bases and J gave up 4 bases; unmatched junction bases: 3. The CDR3 sequence: CASSSWTSGYNEQFF. CDR3 DNA: TGCGCCAGCAGCTCCTGGACTAGCGGGTACAATGAGCAGTTCTTC.

This clonotype was picked up a small number of times. The chain uses TRBV12-3 or TRBV12-4 and TRBJ2-5; D is undetermined. This CDR3 is 14 amino acids long. V was clipped by 8 bases and J by 3 bases, with 16 bases between them. The CDR3 spells CASGTPWVEETQYF. In nucleotides, the CDR3 is TGTGCCAGCGGCACACCCTGGGTGGAAGAGACCCAGTACTTC.

A few counts support this clonotype. CDR3 in amino acids: CASSQAGMGGYGYTF. The CDR3 DNA follows: TGTGCCAGCAGCCAAGCCGGTATGGGGGGATATGGCTACACCTTC. The genes are TRBV4-2 and TRBJ1-2; TRBD1 is a possible D gene (5 bases). Germline assignment: CDR1 LGHNA and CDR2 YNFKEQ. The CDR3 consists of 15 residues. With 1 base removed from V and 5 bases from J, the gap between germline ends came to 14 bases.

This clonotype was counted many times. The DNA of the CDR3 is TGTGCCAGCAGCGCGAGGGTGGACAGGAGGAATTCACCCCTCCACTTT. Protein: CASSARVDRRNSPLHF. The chain has TRBV9 and TRBJ1-6, with 7 bases fitting TRBD1. J was trimmed by 7 bases and V by 3 bases; bases with no gene match: 10. The V gene's germline CDR1 is SGDLS and CDR2 YYNGEE. CDR3 length equals 16 residues.

The rearrangement uses TRBV29-1 and TRBJ2-5, with D possibly matching TRBD1 (6 bases). Germline V lookup: CDR1 SQVTM, CDR2 ANQGSEA. The CDR3 has 15 amino acids. Trimming pared 2 bases from V and 5 bases from J, leaving 18 bases between. The CDR3 coding sequence is TGCAGCGTTGAAATTATAGGAGTAAGGGGGGAGACCCAGTACTTC. This encodes CSVEIIGVRGETQYF. Full variable domain (outside the CDR3, taken from reference TRBV29-1 and TRBJ2-5): SAVISQKPSRDICQRGTSLTIQCQVDSQVTMMFWYRQQPGQSLTLIATANQGSEATYESGFVIDKFPISRPNLTFSTLTVSNMSPEDSSIYLCSVEIIGVRGETQYFGPGTRLLVL.

This clonotype was observed at least ten times. This chain links TRBV7-9 with TRBJ1-1, with D unresolved. Germline values: CDR1 SEHNR, CDR2 FQNEAQ (reference sequence). This CDR3 contains 13 residues. The V end was cut by 2 bases, the J end by 4 bases, with 8 bases between. The CDR3 loop is CASSLIGPTEAFF. The DNA for the CDR3 is TGTGCCAGCAGCTTAATAGGGCCCACTGAAGCTTTCTTT. Full variable domain (remainder filled in from reference TRBV7-9 and TRBJ1-1): DTGVSQNPRHKITKRGQNVTFRCDPISEHNRLYWYRQTLGQGPEFLTYFQNEAQLEKSRLLSDRFSAERPKGSFSTLEIQRTEQGDSAMYLCASSLIGPTEAFFGQGTRLTVV.

The chain employs TRBV12-3 or TRBV12-4 and TRBJ1-5, with D possibly being TRBD1 (5 bases). Trimming cost V 3 bases and J 0 bases, with 9 bases left between them. The length of the CDR3 is 15 residues. DNA of the CDR3: TGTGCCAGCAGTTTTCGGGGCGCTAGCAATCAGCCCCAGCATTTT. Translation: CASSFRGASNQPQHF.

The chain carries TRBV5-1 and TRBJ2-5; 8 nucleotides match TRBD2. V dropped 6 bases and J dropped 2; count of bases not matched to a gene: 12. CDR3 length: 16 residues. CDR1 and CDR2 (germline): SGHRS, YFSETQ. CDR3 nucleotides: TGCGCCAGCAACGACGGGACTCTAGCGGGTCAAGAGACCCAGTACTTC. As protein: CASNDGTLAGQETQYF.

This clonotype was found a few times. The chain recombines TRBV5-1 with TRBJ2-4, with 7 bases identical to TRBD1. The CDR3 is made up of 16 amino acids. The germline V gene has CDR1 SGHRS and CDR2 YFSETQ. The V segment lost 0 bases and the J segment 0 bases; nucleotides outside the gene matches: 3. The CDR3 region has the DNA TGCGCCAGCAGCTTGGCCGGGACAGTAGCCAAAAACATTCAGTACTTC. Translation: CASSLAGTVAKNIQYF.

The chain uses TRBV9 and TRBJ2-1; TRBD2 aligns across 7 bases. Germline values: CDR1 SGDLS, CDR2 YYNGEE. The CDR3 length is 16 residues. Germline trimming cut 1 base from V and 12 bases from J; bases unmatched to any gene: 16. The CDR3 DNA reads as TGTGCCAGCAGCGTATCGGCGGGAGTTCTGGGCGGAAGGCAGTTCTTC. Protein sequence: CASSVSAGVLGGRQFF.

This clonotype was picked up many times. This sequence joins TRBV9 and TRBJ1-1; 7 bases line up with TRBD1. CDR3 length: 13 amino acids. V trimming: 5 bases; J trimming: 3 bases; junction bases outside the gene matches: 4. From germline, CDR1 is SGDLS and CDR2 YYNGEE. The DNA for the CDR3 is TGTGCCAGCAGTGTTGACAGGGACACTGAAGCTTTCTTT. Translating gives CASSVDRDTEAFF.

This clonotype has just a few counts. This chain joins TRBV4-1 and TRBJ1-6, with D possibly matching TRBD1 (6 bases). The germline V gene has CDR1 MGHRA and CDR2 YSYEKL. Trimming took off 2 bases at V and 8 bases at J, with 16 bases between the two ends. The CDR3 totals 16 residues. This CDR3 is CASSQMRTGPYSPLHF. The CDR3 bases are TGCGCCAGCAGCCAAATGCGAACAGGGCCCTATTCACCCCTCCACTTT.

V gene TRBV7-2 combines with J gene TRBJ2-5, with TRBD2 matching 14 bases. This CDR3 has 18 amino acids. The junction had 12 bases not matched to a gene; V was cut back by 5 bases and J by 4 bases. CDR1 SGHTA and CDR2 FQGNSA come from the germline V gene. This CDR3 reads CASSRPGTSGSRGETQYF. CDR3 sequence (DNA): TGTGCCAGCAGCCGCCCCGGGACTAGCGGGAGTAGGGGAGAGACCCAGTACTTC.

V usage is TRBV5-1 and J usage is TRBJ2-7, with 11 bases identical to TRBD1. The germline CDR1 and CDR2 sequences are SGHRS and YFSETQ. Trimming removed 4 bases from V and 4 bases from J; junction bases left unmatched: 7. This CDR3 is 15 amino acids long. This CDR3 reads CASSRSGTGGYEQYF. CDR3 bases: TGCGCCAGCAGCCGGTCCGGGACAGGGGGTTACGAGCAGTACTTC.

V usage is TRBV10-3 and J usage is TRBJ2-5; 13 bases are a match to TRBD2. The germline V gene has CDR1 ENHRY and CDR2 SYGVKD. The CDR3 extends over 15 amino acids. Germline trimming cut 4 bases from V and 1 base from J; bases unmatched to any gene: 0. In DNA form, the CDR3 reads TGTGCCATCAGTGGGACTAGCGGGGGCCAAGAGACCCAGTACTTC. It encodes CAISGTSGGQETQYF.

This clonotype came up many times. The CDR3 nucleotides read TGCGCCAGCAGCTCCGATAGATACGGCGAAGCTTTCTTT. It encodes CASSSDRYGEAFF. The chain combines TRBV5-1 with TRBJ1-1; D remains ambiguous. The germline CDR1 and CDR2 sequences are SGHRS and YFSETQ. V lost 3 bases to trimming and J lost 8 bases, with 14 bases between them. The CDR3 is 13 amino acids.

There are many counts of this clonotype. The rearrangement links TRBV12-3 or TRBV12-4 to TRBJ1-1, with 12 bases that match TRBD1. CDR3 length: 16 amino acids. The trim removed 6 bases at V and 4 bases at J, leaving 9 bases unmatched. CDR3 amino acids: CASSHGTGGIVTEAFF. For the CDR3, the DNA is TGTGCCAGCAGCCACGGGACAGGGGGCATCGTCACTGAAGCTTTCTTT.

This clonotype was found a few times. The rearrangement uses TRBV3-1 and TRBJ2-7; D assignment may be TRBD1 or TRBD2 (5 bases each). The V and J ends lost 6 bases and 2 bases respectively, with 17 bases between them. CDR3 size: 15 residues. Germline CDR1 and CDR2: LGHDT and YNNKEL (reference sequence). As DNA, the CDR3 is TGTGCCAGCAGACACCGGGACGGAGTCACCTACGAGCAGTACTTC. It yields the protein CASRHRDGVTYEQYF.

This clonotype was detected only a few times. This chain links TRBV5-1 with TRBJ1-2; no reliable D call. Germline V gene sequence: CDR1 SGHRS, CDR2 YFSETQ. Trimming stripped 1 base from V and 3 bases from J, with 19 bases between. The length of the CDR3 is 17 residues. The CDR3: CASSLNGLAREDYGYTF. The CDR3 region has the DNA TGCGCCAGCAGCTTGAACGGCCTGGCCCGGGAAGACTATGGCTACACCTTC.

This chain connects TRBV28 to TRBJ1-5; maybe TRBD1 (5 bases). The length of the CDR3 is 15 residues. Per the germline V gene, CDR1 is MDHEN and CDR2 is SYDVKM. The V end lost 2 bases, the J end lost 0 bases, and 8 bases lay between the germline ends. This CDR3 is CASSLVQGSNQPQHF. DNA for the CDR3: TGTGCCAGCAGTTTAGTCCAGGGTAGCAATCAGCCCCAGCATTTT.